This T cell receptor beta chain was documented in a study of T cells in tumors after PD-1 blockade. Study as a whole: Patients had no prior checkpoint blockade, systemic immunosuppressants, or anti-cancer therapy within 4 weeks.

Data came from immunoSEQ multiplex PCR; TCRdb stores just in-frame clones and leaves some out. The data show roughly 15,000 clones, over 80% seen once. The specimen was PBMCs, collected after anti-PD-1 treatment. The source of this sequence is a human donor with basal cell carcinoma.

Here the CDR3 reads CAITVQPNTGELFF. The CDR3 nucleotides are TGTGCCATCACCGTACAGCCGAACACCGGGGAGCTGTTTTTT. The J gene is TRBJ2-2, the V gene TRBV10-3; D is unclear. The CDR3 length is 14 residues. Trimming took off 7 bases at V and 0 bases at J, with 9 bases between the two ends. Germline assignment: CDR1 ENHRY and CDR2 SYGVKD.